What follows is one TCR beta chain and its context. Its specific antigen is unknown. No quality values exist for individual bases; no much larger clone is one base distant. The source of the sample is a study of PD-1 blockade in mismatch repair-deficient tumors (dated by TCRdb to 2017 to 2019). General notes on the study: The trial enrolled 86 consecutive patients with about a dozen mismatch repair-deficient cancer types between 2013 and late 2016, all previously treated and progressing. Tumor-associated T cell clones were tracked in the peripheral blood of patients responding to PD-1 blockade by deep sequencing of TCR CDR3 regions. On the study overall, not on this receptor specifically: Clones residing in the tumor, which were often undetectable in blood before treatment, expanded quickly after pembrolizumab and then contracted, generally before radiologic responses.

For every enrolled patient, mismatch repair deficiency was confirmed by either polymerase chain reaction or immunohistochemistry. TCR sequencing was performed for a few patients who responded to pembrolizumab therapy. The phase II trial prospectively evaluated PD-1 blockade with pembrolizumab in advanced mismatch repair-deficient cancers, independent of tissue of origin. Peripheral blood T cell samples were collected serially, before PD-1 blockade began and at several time points afterward. The timing of each blood sample was reported as weeks after the first dose of pembrolizumab. To prepare the library, the immunoSEQ multiplex PCR assay was applied. Held by TCRdb, this immuneACCESS table contains in-frame sequences only and omits some clones. Under half of the omission traces to an unresolved V gene where checked; the cause of the rest is unknown. Within this sample are around 110,000 clones, with about 80% of them counted one time only. Roughly 4.8% of the sample is in the top ten clones.

Sequencing was performed on peripheral blood, taken about 13 months after starting pembrolizumab. The TCR originated in an adult with mismatch repair-deficient cancer.

Here the CDR3 is given as CASSVEGTDPNEQFF. Read as DNA, the sequence is TGTGCCAGCAGCGTAGAAGGGACCGACCCAAATGAGCAGTTCTTC. Rearrangement joined TRBV9 to TRBJ2-1; the D gene is possibly TRBD1 or TRBD2, with 5 bases matching each. The cysteine opens and the phenylalanine closes a CDR3 of 15 amino acids. Kept here is only the CDR3 DNA, which spans 45 bases and is read in frame from base 1. CDR1 and CDR2, looked up from the germline V gene, are SGDLS and YYNGEE. V is clipped by 0 bases and J by 7 bases, and the sequence between their germline boundaries is 14 bases long. Full variable domain (CDR3 extended with the reference TRBV9 and TRBJ2-1 proteins): DSGVTQTPKHLITATGQRVTLRCSPRSGDLSVYWYQQSLDQGLQFLIQYYNGEERAKGNILERFSAQQFPDLHSELNLSSLELGDSALYFCASSVEGTDPNEQFFGPGTRLTVL.